The 30 T cell receptor beta chains in this list originate from one sample, sequenced in a study of T cells after yellow fever vaccination. TCRdb re-analysed the 5' RACE reads in MiXCR, keeping a single row per CDR3 protein. The sample includes around 350,000 distinct CDR3 sequences, around a tenth of them seen just once. The sample here was PBMCs, taken on the day of the first yellow fever vaccination. These receptors were obtained from a man between 18 and 35 years old who received the YFV17D yellow fever vaccine.

The V and J genes are TRBV20-1 and TRBJ2-3; 13 positions agree with TRBD2. Germline V lookup: CDR1 DFQATT, CDR2 SNEGSKA (reference sequence). The CDR3 is made up of 19 amino acids. With V trimmed by 0 bases and J by 0 bases, 9 bases remained unmatched. The CDR3 sequence: CSARDGLAGEYWSTDTQYF. CDR3 in DNA: TGCAGTGCTAGAGATGGACTAGCGGGGGAGTATTGGAGCACAGATACGCAGTATTTT.

Details on this clonotype: This sequence may be a read error, since a much larger clone differs from it by one base. The chain carries TRBV5-1 and TRBJ2-2; D could derive from TRBD1 or TRBD2 (5 bases each). V was cut by 9 bases and J by 6 bases, with 15 bases left in between. The CDR3 covers 13 residues. Germline values: CDR1 SGHRS, CDR2 YFSETQ. CDR3 sequence (DNA): TGCGCCACCTCGGCGCAGGGACCCGGGGAGCTGTTTTTT. Its translation is CATSAQGPGELFF.

This clonotype has a handful of counts. The chain is built from TRBV5-6 and TRBJ2-4; 9 nucleotides match TRBD1. CDR3 size: 14 residues. Losses at the gene ends were 3 bases for V and 8 bases for J; bases not matched to a gene: 6. The V gene's germline CDR1 is SGHDT and CDR2 YYEEEE. The CDR3 region has the DNA TGTGCCAGCAGCTCGGGACAGGGATGGGACATTCAGTACTTC. Its translation is CASSSGQGWDIQYF. Full variable domain (missing parts from reference TRBV5-6 and TRBJ2-4): DAGVTQSPTHLIKTRGQQVTLRCSPKSGHDTVSWYQQALGQGPQFIFQYYEEEERQRGNFPDRFSGHQFPNYSSELNVNALLLGDSALYLCASSSGQGWDIQYFGAGTRLSVL.

There are many counts of this clonotype. The chain links TRBV29-1 to TRBJ1-1; D not resolved. Per the germline V gene, CDR1 is SQVTM and CDR2 is ANQGSEA. The CDR3 spans 13 residues. V was shortened by 5 bases and J by 0 bases, with 10 bases between the two germline ends. The CDR3 DNA sequence: TGCAGCGTTCAGGACTCCATGAACACTGAAGCTTTCTTT. The encoded protein is CSVQDSMNTEAFF.

This chain connects TRBV4-3 to TRBJ1-2, with D tentatively TRBD1 (6 bases). CDR3 length: 16 amino acids. V lost 0 bases and J 2 bases, leaving 13 bases between the germline ends. Germline values: CDR1 LGHNA, CDR2 YSLEER. CDR3: CASSQEWSGVNYGYTF. CDR3 nucleotides: TGCGCCAGCAGCCAAGAGTGGTCAGGGGTGAACTATGGCTACACCTTC.

There are a few counts of this clonotype. The chain is built from TRBV6-1 and TRBJ2-6, with D possibly being TRBD1 (5 bases). The CDR3 length is 15 residues. The germline V gene has CDR1 MNHNS and CDR2 SASEGT. Trimming cost V 7 bases and J 8 bases, with 18 bases left between them. The DNA for the CDR3 is TGTGCCAGCACCCAGGGCCCAGAGCCTTCCAACGTCCTGACTTTC. This translates into CASTQGPEPSNVLTF.

This clonotype occurred a few times. DNA of the CDR3: TGTGCCAGCAGCTTCCGCAGGGGGGATGGCTACACCTTC. As protein: CASSFRRGDGYTF. The rearrangement links TRBV7-6 to TRBJ1-2, with 7 bases fitting TRBD1. After removal of 3 bases from V and 6 bases from J, the junction contained 4 bases not matched to a gene. Germline lookup yields CDR1 SGHVS and CDR2 FNYEAQ. The CDR3 length is 13 residues.

In this sample, this clonotype turned up a few times. This chain links TRBV6-2 or TRBV6-3 with TRBJ2-5, with D possibly TRBD2 on 7 matching bases. The V gene lost 2 bases and the J gene lost 7 bases, with 14 bases spanning the gap. Germline V gene sequence: CDR1 MNHEY, CDR2 SVGEGT. CDR3 length: 14 amino acids. CDR3 loop: CASSYGGEGGTQYF. For the CDR3, the DNA is TGTGCCAGCAGTTACGGCGGGGAGGGGGGGACCCAGTACTTC.

This clonotype came up a few times. This chain uses TRBV7-9 with TRBJ1-4; D might be TRBD1 (6 bases). V was shortened by 1 base and J by 14 bases, with 8 bases between the two germline ends. The CDR3 loop spans 11 amino acids. Looked up from germline, CDR1 is SEHNR and CDR2 is FQNEAQ (reference sequence). The CDR3 reads CASSLGQGLFF. CDR3 nucleotides: TGTGCCAGCAGCTTAGGGCAGGGGCTGTTTTTT.

V usage is TRBV2 and J usage is TRBJ2-1, with no clear D. The CDR3 consists of 13 residues. CDR1 SNHLY and CDR2 FYNNEI come from the germline V gene. The V gene lost 9 bases and the J gene lost 0 bases, with 9 bases spanning the gap. CDR3 loop: CARALSSYNEQFF. CDR3 sequence (DNA): TGTGCCAGGGCTCTAAGCTCCTACAATGAGCAGTTCTTC.

This clonotype was recorded at least ten times. The chain recombines TRBV12-3 or TRBV12-4 with TRBJ2-7, with D possibly matching TRBD1 (6 bases). V was trimmed by 6 bases and J by 5 bases, leaving 14 bases between them. The CDR3 runs 13 residues. CDR3: CASSSTGFDEQYV. Here the CDR3 DNA reads TGTGCCAGCAGCTCCACAGGGTTCGACGAGCAGTACGTC.

The chain links TRBV6-1 to TRBJ1-2, with 8 bases lining up with TRBD1. The germline gives CDR1 MNHNS, CDR2 SASEGT. The CDR3 runs 14 residues. Trimming at V came to 5 bases and at J to 4 bases, leaving 6 bases not matched to a gene. The CDR3 sequence: CASSPGTGFYGYTF. CDR3 bases: TGTGCCAGCAGTCCCGGGACAGGATTCTATGGCTACACCTTC.

This clonotype turned up a few times. The rearrangement uses TRBV2 and TRBJ1-1, with D unresolved. The CDR3 is made up of 13 amino acids. Germline-derived CDR1 and CDR2 are SNHLY and FYNNEI. V dropped 4 bases and J dropped 2 bases, with 8 bases sitting between them. The CDR3 nucleotides are TGTGCCAGCAGTGGGGAAAGTAACACTGAAGCTTTCTTT. Its protein product is CASSGESNTEAFF.

This clonotype turned up a few times. The chain employs TRBV4-1 and TRBJ2-5; D might be TRBD1 or TRBD2, each matching 5 bases. Trimming removed 4 bases at V and 5 bases at J, with 17 bases between. The germline V gene encodes CDR1 MGHRA and CDR2 YSYEKL. The CDR3 consists of 15 residues. The CDR3 DNA follows: TGCGCCAGCAGCCGCCCCGGGGCTGCGGCGGAGACCCAGTACTTC. It yields the protein CASSRPGAAAETQYF.

The rearrangement joins TRBV3-1 to TRBJ2-5; no firm D call. The CDR3 covers 13 residues. The V gene's germline CDR1 is LGHDT and CDR2 YNNKEL (reference sequence). V was trimmed by 1 base and J by 1 base, leaving 4 bases between them. CDR3 nucleotide sequence: TGTGCCAGCAGCCAAGTTGGCCAAGAGACCCAGTACTTC. Translation: CASSQVGQETQYF.

At least ten counts were recorded for this clonotype. The CDR3 DNA follows: TGTGCCAGCAGCTTGCGGCAGGGGGCCATCACCGGGGAGCTGTTTTTT. Protein sequence: CASSLRQGAITGELFF. The chain is built from TRBV5-5 and TRBJ2-2; 8 bases agree with TRBD1. Germline lookup yields CDR1 SGHKS and CDR2 YYEKEE (reference sequence). The junction had 6 bases not matched to a gene; V was cut back by 1 base and J by 4 bases. The CDR3 covers 16 residues.

This clonotype was seen at least ten times. The J gene is TRBJ2-7, the V gene TRBV4-1; the D is unclear. The CDR3 loop spans 14 amino acids. Germline values: CDR1 MGHRA, CDR2 YSYEKL. Trimming left V 1 base short and J 0 bases short, with 7 bases between. The CDR3, as DNA: TGCGCCAGCAGCCAAGTGGCCGGCTCCTACGAGCAGTACTTC. This encodes CASSQVAGSYEQYF.

This clonotype was counted a few times. This chain connects TRBV18 to TRBJ2-5; D is perhaps TRBD1 (5 bases). CDR1 and CDR2 (germline): KGHSH, LQKENI. The CDR3 totals 15 residues. The V and J ends lost 2 bases and 5 bases respectively, with 15 bases between them. DNA for the CDR3: TGTGCCAGCTCACCAAATTCAGGGTTCGCGGAGACCCAGTACTTC. The encoded protein is CASSPNSGFAETQYF. Supplemented by reference TRBV18 and TRBJ2-5, the full variable domain reads NAGVMQNPRHLVRRRGQEARLRCSPMKGHSHVYWYRQLPEEGLKFMVYLQKENIIDESGMPKERFSAEFPKEGPSILRIQQVVRGDSAAYFCASSPNSGFAETQYFGPGTRLLVL.

This clonotype occurred a few times. DNA of the CDR3: TGTGCCAGCAGCGCGGGACAGAACTCCTACAATGAGCAGTTCTTC. Protein: CASSAGQNSYNEQFF. The gene calls are TRBV9 and TRBJ2-1, with 7 bases lining up with TRBD1. The V segment lost 3 bases and the J segment 0 bases; nucleotides outside the gene matches: 3. Germline lookup yields CDR1 SGDLS and CDR2 YYNGEE. The CDR3 runs to 15 residues. Full variable domain (rest looked up from reference TRBV9 and TRBJ2-1): DSGVTQTPKHLITATGQRVTLRCSPRSGDLSVYWYQQSLDQGLQFLIQYYNGEERAKGNILERFSAQQFPDLHSELNLSSLELGDSALYFCASSAGQNSYNEQFFGPGTRLTVL.

This clonotype has a handful of counts. The V call is TRBV12-3 or TRBV12-4, the J call TRBJ2-1, with 7 nucleotides matching TRBD2. This CDR3 comprises 14 residues. V shed 7 bases, J shed 6 bases, and the junction held 9 bases outside the gene matches. The CDR3 nucleotides read TGTGCCAGCATCAGGATAGCGGGTTCCAATGAGCAGTTCTTC. Translation: CASIRIAGSNEQFF.

The CDR3 loop reads CASSFGFSGELFF. The CDR3 DNA reads as TGTGCCAGCAGTTTTGGGTTTTCCGGGGAGCTGTTTTTT. V is TRBV28 and J is TRBJ2-2; D is uncertain. This CDR3 is 13 amino acids long. V lost 3 bases to trimming and J lost 6 bases, with 8 bases between them. Germline V CDR1 and CDR2: MDHEN, SYDVKM.

The chain employs TRBV7-2 and TRBJ1-1; D unresolved. The CDR3 loop spans 13 amino acids. Germline CDR1 reads SGHTA; CDR2 reads FQGNSA. The V end lost 7 bases, the J end lost 0 bases, and 9 bases lay between the germline ends. CDR3 nucleotide sequence: TGTGCCAGCACACAGACAATGAACACTGAAGCTTTCTTT. Its translation is CASTQTMNTEAFF.

A few counts support this clonotype. This rearrangement joins TRBV4-1 to TRBJ2-4, with a tentative D call TRBD2 (6 bases). Trimming stripped 3 bases from V and 0 bases from J, with 15 bases between. In germline, CDR1 is MGHRA, CDR2 YSYEKL. The length of the CDR3 is 17 residues. CDR3 protein: CASSQPIAALAKNIQYF. CDR3 DNA: TGCGCCAGCAGCCAGCCGATAGCGGCTCTAGCCAAAAACATTCAGTACTTC.

This rearrangement joins TRBV6-5 to TRBJ1-1, with unresolved D. Trimming pared 5 bases from V and 0 bases from J, leaving 10 bases between. The germline gives CDR1 MNHEY, CDR2 SVGAGI. The CDR3 extends over 14 amino acids. CDR3 bases: TGTGCCAGCAGTAACCGGCGGCTGAACACTGAAGCTTTCTTT. It translates to CASSNRRLNTEAFF.

V gene TRBV6-2 or TRBV6-3 combines with J gene TRBJ2-6; no clear D gene. The CDR3 contains 15 residues. From germline, CDR1 is MNHEY and CDR2 SVGEGT. The V end lost 2 bases, the J end lost 0 bases, and 5 bases lay between the germline ends. The CDR3 here is CASSYVFSGANVLTF. Written as DNA, the CDR3 is TGTGCCAGCAGTTACGTTTTCTCTGGGGCCAACGTCCTGACTTTC.

The V and J genes are TRBV7-9 and TRBJ2-5; 10 nucleotides line up with TRBD1. This CDR3 contains 16 residues. CDR1 SEHNR and CDR2 FQNEAQ come from the germline V gene (reference sequence). Trimming at V came to 1 base and at J to 1 base, leaving 3 bases not matched to a gene. DNA of the CDR3: TGTGCCAGCAGCTTAGGGGACAGGGGTCCCCAAGAGACCCAGTACTTC. The encoded protein is CASSLGDRGPQETQYF. The entire variable domain, with the rest obtained from reference TRBV7-9 and TRBJ2-5, is as follows: DTGVSQNPRHKITKRGQNVTFRCDPISEHNRLYWYRQTLGQGPEFLTYFQNEAQLEKSRLLSDRFSAERPKGSFSTLEIQRTEQGDSAMYLCASSLGDRGPQETQYFGPGTRLLVL.

The chain recombines TRBV19 with TRBJ1-1, with TRBD1 as a possible D gene (5 bases). Looked up from germline, CDR1 is LNHDA and CDR2 is SQIVND (reference sequence). The CDR3 spans 13 residues. The ends were cut back, 8 bases at V and 5 bases at J, with 15 bases in the middle. CDR3 DNA sequence: TGTGCCAGTGCTCCAGGGCTCGGGACTGAAGCTTTCTTT. Encoded protein: CASAPGLGTEAFF.

This clonotype was seen more than once but under ten times. The chain recombines TRBV4-3 with TRBJ1-2; a weak D match, TRBD1 (5 bases). CDR3 length: 16 amino acids. The ends were cut back, 0 bases at V and 1 base at J, with 12 bases in the middle. The V gene's germline CDR1 is LGHNA and CDR2 YSLEER. CDR3 nucleotides: TGCGCCAGCAGCCAAGACTGGGGCGATCATAACTATGGCTACACCTTC. It specifies CASSQDWGDHNYGYTF.

This clonotype was found a few times. The CDR3 region is CASSFRARDTQYF. The CDR3 DNA follows: TGTGCCAGCAGCTTCAGGGCCCGAGATACGCAGTATTTT. This chain links TRBV7-3 with TRBJ2-3, with D possibly matching TRBD1 (5 bases). The CDR3 is 13 residues long. CDR1 SGHTA and CDR2 FQGTGA come from the germline V gene. V lost 3 bases and J lost 5, with 9 bases in between. Complete variable domain (other parts from reference TRBV7-3 and TRBJ2-3): GAGVSQTPSNKVTEKGKYVELRCDPISGHTALYWYRQSLGQGPEFLIYFQGTGAADDSGLPNDRFFAVRPEGSVSTLKIQRTERGDSAVYLCASSFRARDTQYFGPGTRLTVL.

The rearrangement joins TRBV3-1 to TRBJ2-2; 11 bases agree with TRBD2. The CDR3 is 16 residues long. Germline V gene data show CDR1 as LGHDT and CDR2 as YNNKEL (reference sequence). After removal of 1 base from V and 4 bases from J, the junction contained 2 bases not matched to a gene. The CDR3 DNA is TGTGCCAGCAGCCAAGTTAGCGGGGGGGCCACCGGGGAGCTGTTTTTT. It encodes CASSQVSGGATGELFF.